These 7 T cell receptor beta chains originate from one sample sequenced in a study of siplizumab effects on memory and regulatory T cells. The protocol was immunoSEQ multiplex PCR, while the TCRdb copy is restricted to in-frame clones and leaves out a portion. The sample gives more than 60,000 clones, around 96% of which show up once; 0.08% to 0.1% is in the top ten. The sequencing input was naive CD8+ T cells sorted from blood. The receptors originated from a human donor in good health.

This chain uses TRBV19 with TRBJ2-2; D gene uncertain. CDR1 is LNHDA, CDR2 SQIVND, per germline (reference sequence). V lost 5 bases and J lost 6, with 4 bases in between. CDR3 length equals 11 residues. CDR3 in DNA: TGTGCCAGTAGTTCATCCGGGGAGCTGTTTTTT. It codes for CASSSSGELFF. The variable domain in full, with the rest retrieved from reference TRBV19 and TRBJ2-2, is DGGITQSPKYLFRKEGQNVTLSCEQNLNHDAMYWYRQDPGQGLRLIYYSQIVNDFQKGDIAEGYSVSREKKESFPLTVTSAQKNPTAFYLCASSSSGELFFGEGSRLTVL.

The rearrangement links TRBV11-3 to TRBJ2-3; D gene unclear. The CDR3 totals 12 residues. The V end was cut by 5 bases, the J end by 6 bases, with 9 bases between. CDR1 and CDR2 from the germline V gene are SGHNT and YENEEA. In DNA, the CDR3 is TGTGCCAGCAGCCGGTATGGGGATACGCAGTATTTT. Amino acid sequence: CASSRYGDTQYF.

The rearrangement links TRBV11-2 to TRBJ2-2; 8 positions match TRBD2. Germline values: CDR1 SGHAT, CDR2 FQNNGV. This CDR3 contains 13 residues. With 11 bases clipped from V and 7 bases from J, the junction kept 9 bases outside the gene matches. This chain's CDR3 is CASLAGGIGELFF. The CDR3 DNA sequence: TGTGCCTCCCTGGCGGGGGGTATCGGGGAGCTGTTTTTT.

This chain connects TRBV6-1 to TRBJ2-2, with unresolved D. Trimming took 3 bases from V and 5 from J, leaving 10 bases between them. CDR1 is MNHNS and CDR2 is SASEGT in the germline V gene. This CDR3 is 14 amino acids long. CDR3 sequence reads: CASSDLMGTGELFF. The CDR3 coding sequence is TGTGCCAGCAGTGATCTTATGGGTACCGGGGAGCTGTTTTTT.

Worth noting for this clone: One end of the junction does not line up with germline, which may come from a read error. The CDR3 DNA is TGCGCCAGTCCGGGACCGCAAGGGACCCAGTACTTC. Encoded protein: CASPGPQGTQYF. This sequence joins TRBV5-1 and TRBJ2-5, with D perhaps TRBD1 or TRBD2 (5 bases each). The CDR3 spans 12 residues. CDR1 is SGHRS, CDR2 YFSETQ, per germline. The full variable domain, its missing parts supplied by reference TRBV5-1 and TRBJ2-5, is KAGVTQTPRYLIKTRGQQVTLSCSPISGHRSVSWYQQTPGQGLQFLFEYFSETQRNKGNFPGRFSGRQFSNSRSEMNVSTLELGDSALYLCASPGPQGTQYFGPGTRLLVL.

CDR3 region: CASSMDTSSYNEQFF. The CDR3 nucleotides read TGTGCCAGTAGTATGGATACGAGCTCCTACAATGAGCAGTTCTTC. The chain is built from TRBV19 and TRBJ2-1; D gene unclear. Looked up from germline, CDR1 is LNHDA and CDR2 is SQIVND (reference sequence). V was trimmed by 3 bases and J by 0 bases, leaving 9 bases between them. The length of the CDR3 is 15 residues.

The V gene is TRBV10-2, the J gene TRBJ2-2; the match to TRBD2 covers 8 bases. Germline V gene sequence: CDR1 WSHSY, CDR2 SAAADI. This CDR3 spans 16 amino acids. Germline trimming cut 6 bases from V and 6 bases from J; bases unmatched to any gene: 12. CDR3 nucleotide sequence: TGCGCCAGCAGGGGGACGGGGGGGCCTGGGCCCGGGGAGCTGTTTTTT. Its protein product is CASRGTGGPGPGELFF.